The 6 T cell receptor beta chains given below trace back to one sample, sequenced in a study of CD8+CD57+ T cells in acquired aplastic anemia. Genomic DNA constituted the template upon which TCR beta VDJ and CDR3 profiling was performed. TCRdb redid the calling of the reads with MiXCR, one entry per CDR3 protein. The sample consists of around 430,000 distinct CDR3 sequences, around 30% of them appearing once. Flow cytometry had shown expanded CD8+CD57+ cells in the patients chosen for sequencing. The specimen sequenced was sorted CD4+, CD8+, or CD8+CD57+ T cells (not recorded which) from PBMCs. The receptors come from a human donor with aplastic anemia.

CDR3 in DNA: TGCGCCAGCAGCCAAGAACCGCTCTACGAGCAGTACTTC. This gives the protein CASSQEPLYEQYF. The chain carries TRBV4-1 and TRBJ2-7, with no clear D. The V end was cut by 0 bases, the J end by 3 bases, with 6 bases between. The CDR3 has 13 amino acids. CDR1 and CDR2 (germline): MGHRA, YSYEKL.

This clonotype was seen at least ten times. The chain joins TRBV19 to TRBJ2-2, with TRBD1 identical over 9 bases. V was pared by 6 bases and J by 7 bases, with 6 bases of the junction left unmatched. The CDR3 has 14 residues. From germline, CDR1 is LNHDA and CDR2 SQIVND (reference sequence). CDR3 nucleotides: TGTGCCAGTAGGAAACAGGGGGCTAGCGGGGAGCTGTTTTTT. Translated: CASRKQGASGELFF.

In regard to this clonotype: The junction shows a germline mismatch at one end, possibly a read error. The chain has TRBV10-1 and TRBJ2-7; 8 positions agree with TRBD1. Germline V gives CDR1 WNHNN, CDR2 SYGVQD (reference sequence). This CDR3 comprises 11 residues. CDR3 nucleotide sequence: TGCGCCGGCAGCTACACAGGGGGGCAGTACTTC. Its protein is CAGSYTGGQYF.

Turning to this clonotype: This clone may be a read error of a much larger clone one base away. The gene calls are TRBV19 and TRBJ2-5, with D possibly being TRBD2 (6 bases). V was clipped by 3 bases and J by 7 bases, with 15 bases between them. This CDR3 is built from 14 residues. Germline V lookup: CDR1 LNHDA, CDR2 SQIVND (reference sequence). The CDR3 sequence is CASSIRGGEGTQYF. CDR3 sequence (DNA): TGTGCCAGTAGTATTCGGGGAGGAGAAGGGACCCAGTACTTC. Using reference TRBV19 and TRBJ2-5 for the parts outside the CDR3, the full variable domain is DGGITQSPKYLFRKEGQNVTLSCEQNLNHDAMYWYRQDPGQGLRLIYYSQIVNDFQKGDIAEGYSVSREKKESFPLTVTSAQKNPTAFYLCASSIRGGEGTQYFGPGTRLLVL.

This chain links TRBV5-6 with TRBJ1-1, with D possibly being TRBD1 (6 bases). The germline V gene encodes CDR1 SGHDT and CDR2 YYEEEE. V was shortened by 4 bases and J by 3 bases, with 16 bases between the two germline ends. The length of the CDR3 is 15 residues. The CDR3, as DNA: TGTGCCAGCAGCAAAGGACAGCTATACTACACTGAAGCTTTCTTT. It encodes CASSKGQLYYTEAFF.

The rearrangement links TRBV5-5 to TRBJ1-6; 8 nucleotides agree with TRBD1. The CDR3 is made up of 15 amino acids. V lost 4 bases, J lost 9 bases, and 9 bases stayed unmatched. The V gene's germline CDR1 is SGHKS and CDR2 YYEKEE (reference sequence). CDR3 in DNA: TGTGCCAGCAGCACCCGGACAGGGATGGGTTCACCCCTCCACTTT. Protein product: CASSTRTGMGSPLHF.